This note documents a single T cell receptor (beta chain) sequence. This entry comes from a study of CXCR3-negative and CXCR3-positive naive CD8 T cells. The method, 5' RACE with UMI labels, was used to prepare the TRB cDNA libraries. No DNA is given; TCRdb re-called the 5' RACE reads and lists each CDR3 protein once. The specimen's table records around 47,000 distinct CDR3 sequences. The CDR3 extends over 15 amino acids. Germline-derived CDR1 and CDR2 are SGHNT and YYREEE (reference sequence). Material: memory CD8+ T cells from blood. The sequence came from a human donor in good health. Some clones in this sample may be carry-over from other donors' samples. V gene TRBV5-4 combines with J gene TRBJ2-4; without DNA, the TCRdb call of TRBD1 cannot be checked. The chain's CDR3 is CASSPSDRAKNIQYF.